This entry features one T cell receptor beta chain sequence. What it recognizes is unknown. Only in-frame clones appear in the TCRdb table, and some are missing; sequencing was by immunoSEQ multiplex PCR. The sample holds some 130,000 clones, 75% to 85% seen once. This specimen belongs to a study of T cell responses to AZD1222 COVID-19 vaccine. Study findings and constraints: After the peak T cell response, and only then, were repertoires sampled. With dominance at 160-218 and 743-854, vaccine-associated CD4 TCRs spanned spike. Receipt of two AZD1222 doses was followed by a rise in Spike-specific TCR breadth and depth. Close to half of spike-specific TCRs reportedly recognize unmutated variant regions.

Trimming took off 6 bases at V and 2 bases at J, with 14 bases between the two ends. Germline-derived CDR1 and CDR2 are MNHEY and SVGAGI. The CDR3 extends over 15 amino acids. This specimen consisted of peripheral blood, obtained 28 days after the second dose of the MenACWY control vaccine. V gene TRBV6-5 combines with J gene TRBJ1-5; a weak D match, TRBD1 (6 bases). The clonotype comes from an adult who received the MenACWY meningococcal vaccine as a control. The CDR3 bases are TGTGCCAGCAGGGGGCTGGGGGGCGGCAATCAGCCCCAGCATTTT. Its translation is CASRGLGGGNQPQHF.